The 25 T cell receptor beta chains listed next were all sequenced from one sample in a study of beta chain features in type 1 diabetes. Study-wide findings and caveats: Significant though moderate, a shortening of TCRB CDR3s appeared in all four CD4+ subsets of Type 1 diabetes patients.

The sequenced template was cDNA made from the entire isolated RNA. Measured with immunoSEQ multiplex PCR; TCRdb has only the in-frame clones, and not every one. The sample shows approximately 57,000 clones, around 53% of them seen only once. Their antigens remain unidentified. The sample consisted of Tregs from blood. These receptors originate from a middle-aged woman with type 1 diabetes.

The chain carries TRBV10-3 and TRBJ1-1, with a possible D match to TRBD1 (6 bases). V lost 6 bases to trimming and J lost 7 bases, with 15 bases between them. Germline V CDR1 and CDR2: ENHRY, SYGVKD. The CDR3 totals 13 residues. The chain's CDR3 is CAIRVTGPDEAFF. CDR3 DNA sequence: TGTGCCATCAGGGTTACAGGGCCCGATGAAGCTTTCTTT.

The gene calls are TRBV29-1 and TRBJ1-2; 9 positions agree with TRBD1. V shed 6 bases and J 2 bases; nucleotides not matched to a gene: 7. CDR3 length: 14 amino acids. The germline V gene has CDR1 SQVTM and CDR2 ANQGSEA. The CDR3 DNA sequence: TGCAGCGTAGCACAGGGGGCGTCAAACTATGGCTACACCTTC. Translated, it gives CSVAQGASNYGYTF.

The chain uses TRBV7-2 and TRBJ1-5; possibly TRBD1 for D (5 bases). Trimming pared 6 bases from V and 1 base from J, leaving 13 bases between. The CDR3 has 15 amino acids. Germline V gene sequence: CDR1 SGHTA, CDR2 FQGNSA. This CDR3 reads CASSLAGGSNQPQHF. Here the CDR3 DNA reads TGTGCCAGCAGTTTGGCGGGGGGAAGCAATCAGCCCCAGCATTTT.

The chain employs TRBV7-2 and TRBJ2-7; the D gene is possibly TRBD2 (6 bases). CDR3 length: 17 amino acids. The ends were cut back, 6 bases at V and 0 bases at J, with 21 bases in the middle. The germline V gene has CDR1 SGHTA and CDR2 FQGNSA. CDR3 sequence (DNA): TGTGCCAGCAGTCGTAAGGAGGGACCCTCAAACTCCTACGAGCAGTACTTC. Translated, it gives CASSRKEGPSNSYEQYF.

This chain uses TRBV27 with TRBJ2-1, with D possibly matching TRBD2 (6 bases). Trimming left V 4 bases short and J 0 bases short, with 16 bases between. The CDR3 spans 17 residues. Germline V gives CDR1 MNHEY, CDR2 SMNVEV (reference sequence). The CDR3 protein is CASSSRDFASSYNEQFF. DNA for the CDR3: TGTGCCAGCAGTTCCCGGGACTTTGCGAGCTCCTACAATGAGCAGTTCTTC.

This clone was seen a few times. V is TRBV18 and J is TRBJ2-7; 7 positions agree with TRBD1. Per the germline V gene, CDR1 is KGHSH and CDR2 is LQKENI. The CDR3 extends over 13 amino acids. V was clipped by 1 base and J by 5 bases; unmatched bases: 2. CDR3 loop: CASSPRTGDEQYF. Written as DNA, the CDR3 is TGTGCCAGCTCACCACGAACAGGGGACGAGCAGTACTTC.

The genes are TRBV9 and TRBJ2-7; no firm D call. This CDR3 comprises 13 residues. V lost 3 bases, J lost 7 bases, and 14 bases lay in between. CDR1 and CDR2 (germline): SGDLS, YYNGEE. DNA of the CDR3: TGTGCCAGCAGCGGGCAAGGAATGAGGGAGCAGTACTTC. Protein product: CASSGQGMREQYF.

The rearrangement joins TRBV4-2 to TRBJ2-1, with D tentatively TRBD2 (5 bases). CDR3 length equals 14 residues. Trimming left V 1 base short and J 4 bases short, with 8 bases between. Per the germline V gene, CDR1 is LGHNA and CDR2 is YNFKEQ. CDR3 nucleotides: TGTGCCAGCAGCCAAGGAGCGGAGTACAATGAGCAGTTCTTC. It yields the protein CASSQGAEYNEQFF.

For the CDR3, the DNA is TGTGCCAGCAGCTTCACCCACCTAGCCTACGAGCAGTACTTC. It is translated as CASSFTHLAYEQYF. The rearrangement joins TRBV7-2 to TRBJ2-5; D ambiguous. The DNA end is a closer match to TRBJ2-7, so the J assignment may be wrong. In germline, CDR1 is SGHTA, CDR2 FQGNSA. This CDR3 is built from 14 residues.

This clone was counted a few times. V usage is TRBV5-1 and J usage is TRBJ2-7; D possibly corresponds to TRBD2 (6 bases). CDR3 length equals 14 residues. Per germline, CDR1 SGHRS and CDR2 YFSETQ. V lost 4 bases, J lost 2 bases, and 13 bases lay in between. This CDR3 reads CASSSGLPPYEQYF. DNA of the CDR3: TGCGCCAGCAGCAGCGGACTACCACCCTACGAGCAGTACTTC.

The V call is TRBV5-1, the J call TRBJ2-1; 9 bases match TRBD1. V shed 4 bases and J 7 bases; nucleotides not matched to a gene: 15. Germline values: CDR1 SGHRS, CDR2 YFSETQ. The CDR3 spans 17 residues. The CDR3 DNA follows: TGCGCCAGCAGCCCGCCGGGACAGGGATCGCTTACAAATGAGCAGTTCTTC. Translating gives CASSPPGQGSLTNEQFF.

This clone was seen only a few times. This chain links TRBV7-2 with TRBJ2-1, with no clear D. The CDR3 consists of 16 residues. Germline lookup yields CDR1 SGHTA and CDR2 FQGNSA. V lost 0 bases, J lost 5 bases, and 14 bases lay in between. The CDR3 loop is CASSLARGSRNNEQFF. The CDR3 nucleotides read TGTGCCAGCAGCTTAGCGCGTGGATCGAGGAACAATGAGCAGTTCTTC.

In its sample, this clone was seen a few times. The rearrangement uses TRBV6-1 and TRBJ2-1; 7 bases match TRBD2. The CDR3 contains 16 residues. CDR1 is MNHNS and CDR2 is SASEGT in the germline V gene. The V gene end was trimmed by 4 bases and the J gene end by 0 bases; junction bases not matched to a gene: 6. DNA for the CDR3: TGTGCCAGCAGTGGAACCGGCGGGAGCTCCTACAATGAGCAGTTCTTC. Amino acids: CASSGTGGSSYNEQFF.

The genes are TRBV28 and TRBJ2-5, with D unclear. Germline CDR1 and CDR2: MDHEN and SYDVKM. With 3 bases removed from V and 2 bases from J, the gap between germline ends came to 10 bases. The CDR3 consists of 14 residues. CDR3 DNA: TGTGCCAGCAGTTTCTTATGGCAGCAAGAGACCCAGTACTTC. It translates to CASSFLWQQETQYF.

The chain recombines TRBV2 with TRBJ1-1; the match to TRBD1 covers 8 bases. The V segment lost 6 bases and the J segment 5 bases; nucleotides outside the gene matches: 2. CDR1 SNHLY and CDR2 FYNNEI come from the germline V gene. The CDR3 runs to 12 residues. Here the CDR3 reads CASRDRETEAFF. The CDR3 nucleotides read TGTGCCAGCAGGGACAGGGAAACTGAAGCTTTCTTT.

The rearrangement links TRBV5-1 to TRBJ2-1, with D maybe TRBD2 (5 bases). The CDR3 contains 14 residues. Germline V gives CDR1 SGHRS, CDR2 YFSETQ. V lost 1 base to trimming and J lost 7 bases, with 12 bases between them. This CDR3 is CASSLRSGDNEQFF. The CDR3 nucleotides are TGCGCCAGCAGCTTGAGATCCGGGGATAATGAGCAGTTCTTC.

The chain carries TRBV2 and TRBJ2-3, with D hard to call. Germline lookup yields CDR1 SNHLY and CDR2 FYNNEI. The CDR3 has 12 residues. V was trimmed by 8 bases and J by 5 bases, leaving 11 bases between them. The CDR3 nucleotides read TGTGCCAGCCTCCCCCTTAGAGATACGCAGTATTTT. It encodes CASLPLRDTQYF.

This clone was counted a single time. Here the CDR3 reads CASSYEDPGTSEAFF. CDR3 DNA: TGTGCCAGCAGTTACGAAGACCCCGGGACATCTGAAGCTTTCTTT. V gene TRBV6-5 combines with J gene TRBJ1-1; the D gene is possibly TRBD1 (6 bases). This CDR3 is 15 amino acids long. Trimming removed 2 bases from V and 6 bases from J, with 16 bases in between. CDR1 is MNHEY and CDR2 is SVGAGI in the germline V gene.

This clone was observed a few times. The chain carries TRBV19 and TRBJ2-1; TRBD2 aligns across 7 bases. Germline loops: CDR1 LNHDA, CDR2 SQIVND (reference sequence). Unmatched junction bases numbered 12, after V lost 3 bases and J lost 7 bases. The CDR3 totals 16 residues. CDR3 protein: CASSIAQGGLGNEQFF. The CDR3 bases are TGTGCCAGTAGTATCGCCCAGGGAGGGCTAGGGAATGAGCAGTTCTTC. Together with reference TRBV19 and TRBJ2-1, the CDR3 gives the full variable domain: DGGITQSPKYLFRKEGQNVTLSCEQNLNHDAMYWYRQDPGQGLRLIYYSQIVNDFQKGDIAEGYSVSREKKESFPLTVTSAQKNPTAFYLCASSIAQGGLGNEQFFGPGTRLTVL.

This rearrangement joins TRBV7-9 to TRBJ2-2; TRBD2 matches at 10 bases. CDR1 and CDR2 (germline): SEHNR, FQNEAQ (reference sequence). V trimming: 1 base; J trimming: 4 bases; junction bases outside the gene matches: 6. This CDR3 is built from 17 residues. The CDR3 region has the DNA TGTGCCAGCAGCTTAGTTTGGCGGACTAGCGGCACCGGGGAGCTGTTTTTT. Protein product: CASSLVWRTSGTGELFF.

The V and J genes are TRBV7-2 and TRBJ1-5; 10 bases agree with TRBD1. V lost 5 bases and J lost 7; bases outside the gene matches: 11. The CDR3 is made up of 16 amino acids. Germline V gene data show CDR1 as SGHTA and CDR2 as FQGNSA. CDR3 sequence: CASSLGPDRGQQPQHF. CDR3 in DNA: TGTGCCAGCAGCCTAGGCCCTGACAGGGGGCAACAGCCCCAGCATTTT. Supplemented by reference TRBV7-2 and TRBJ1-5, the full variable domain reads GAGVSQSPSNKVTEKGKDVELRCDPISGHTALYWYRQSLGQGLEFLIYFQGNSAPDKSGLPSDRFSAERTGGSVSTLTIQRTQQEDSAVYLCASSLGPDRGQQPQHFGDGTRLSIL.

This sequence joins TRBV28 and TRBJ2-1, with TRBD2 as a possible D gene (7 bases). This CDR3 is built from 15 residues. V lost 3 bases to trimming and J lost 2 bases, with 11 bases between them. Looked up from germline, CDR1 is MDHEN and CDR2 is SYDVKM. The CDR3 DNA sequence: TGTGCCAGCAGTTTGTTGCGGGGGCCCTACAATGAGCAGTTCTTC. Amino acid sequence: CASSLLRGPYNEQFF. Combining the CDR3 with reference TRBV28 and TRBJ2-1 gives the whole variable domain DVKVTQSSRYLVKRTGEKVFLECVQDMDHENMFWYRQDPGLGLRLIYFSYDVKMKEKGDIPEGYSVSREKKERFSLILESASTNQTSMYLCASSLLRGPYNEQFFGPGTRLTVL.

The sample holds a few counts of this clone. The gene calls are TRBV5-6 and TRBJ1-4; tentative D call: TRBD1 (6 bases). The CDR3 is made up of 14 amino acids. The germline gives CDR1 SGHDT, CDR2 YYEEEE. V was pared by 2 bases and J by 8 bases, with 13 bases between. The CDR3 here is CASSFTGRGEKLFF. DNA of the CDR3: TGTGCCAGCAGCTTCACAGGGAGGGGGGAAAAACTGTTTTTT.

The chain combines TRBV19 with TRBJ2-7; the D gene is possibly TRBD1 (5 bases). Germline V CDR1 and CDR2: LNHDA, SQIVND (reference sequence). V dropped 4 bases and J dropped 3 bases, with 10 bases sitting between them. The CDR3 totals 13 residues. In DNA, the CDR3 is TGTGCCAGTAGTAGCAGGGTAGGCTACGAGCAGTACTTC. Protein product: CASSSRVGYEQYF.

This clone occurred a few times. The genes are TRBV5-1 and TRBJ2-1; D is ambiguous. V gave up 7 bases and J gave up 5 bases, with 7 bases separating them. From germline, CDR1 is SGHRS and CDR2 YFSETQ. This CDR3 has 11 residues. The CDR3 nucleotides are TGCGCCAGCGCCCGGGACAATGAGCAGTTCTTC. Residues: CASARDNEQFF.